This T cell receptor beta chain was documented in a study of T cells after posttransplantation cyclophosphamide. Study-wide results and caveats: Donor CD8+ memory clones often dominated recipient blood repertoires at later times.

The protocol was immunoSEQ multiplex PCR, while the TCRdb copy is restricted to in-frame clones and leaves out a portion. Found here are about 21,000 clones, about 86% of them singletons; the top ten hold less than 2.5%. CDR1 SGDLS and CDR2 YYNGEE come from the germline V gene. The V segment lost 1 base and the J segment 2 bases; nucleotides outside the gene matches: 2. The CDR3 covers 15 residues. Sampled 1 year posttransplant, controls received myeloablative marrow transplants, methotrexate and a calcineurin inhibitor. Of note for this clone: Its antigen is unknown.

Material: PBMCs, obtained about 400 days after allogeneic stem cell transplant with calcineurin inhibitor and methotrexate. The rearrangement links TRBV9 to TRBJ2-2, with 7 bases lining up with TRBD2. The clonotype originates from a female patient in her 30s who received an allogeneic stem cell transplant from an unrelated donor, was CMV-positive, and had acute and chronic GVHD. Some of these T cells may belong to the graft donor. CDR3 nucleotide sequence: TGTGCCAGCAGCGTAAGGGACTACAACACCGGGGAGCTGTTTTTT. This encodes CASSVRDYNTGELFF. Based on the CDR3 plus reference TRBV9 and TRBJ2-2, the full variable domain is DSGVTQTPKHLITATGQRVTLRCSPRSGDLSVYWYQQSLDQGLQFLIQYYNGEERAKGNILERFSAQQFPDLHSELNLSSLELGDSALYFCASSVRDYNTGELFFGEGSRLTVL.